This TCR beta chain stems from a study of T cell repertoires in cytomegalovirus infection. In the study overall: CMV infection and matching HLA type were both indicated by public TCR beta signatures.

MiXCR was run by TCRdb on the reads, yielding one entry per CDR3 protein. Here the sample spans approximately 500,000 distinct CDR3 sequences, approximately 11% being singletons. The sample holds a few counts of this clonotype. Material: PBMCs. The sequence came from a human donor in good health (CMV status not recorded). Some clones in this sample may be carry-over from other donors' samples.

The CDR3 coding sequence is TGTGCCAGCAGCTGGACAAAGAATCAGCCCCAGCATTTT. It is translated as CASSWTKNQPQHF. The chain couples TRBV3-1 to TRBJ1-5, with D tentatively TRBD1 (5 bases). Looked up from germline, CDR1 is LGHDT and CDR2 is YNNKEL (reference sequence). The V end was cut by 5 bases, the J end by 4 bases, with 9 bases between. The CDR3 has 13 amino acids. The variable domain in full, completed from reference TRBV3-1 and TRBJ1-5, reads DTAVSQTPKYLVTQMGNDKSIKCEQNLGHDTMYWYKQDSKKFLKIMFSYNNKELIINETVPNRFSPKSPDKAHLNLHINSLELGDSAVYFCASSWTKNQPQHFGDGTRLSIL.